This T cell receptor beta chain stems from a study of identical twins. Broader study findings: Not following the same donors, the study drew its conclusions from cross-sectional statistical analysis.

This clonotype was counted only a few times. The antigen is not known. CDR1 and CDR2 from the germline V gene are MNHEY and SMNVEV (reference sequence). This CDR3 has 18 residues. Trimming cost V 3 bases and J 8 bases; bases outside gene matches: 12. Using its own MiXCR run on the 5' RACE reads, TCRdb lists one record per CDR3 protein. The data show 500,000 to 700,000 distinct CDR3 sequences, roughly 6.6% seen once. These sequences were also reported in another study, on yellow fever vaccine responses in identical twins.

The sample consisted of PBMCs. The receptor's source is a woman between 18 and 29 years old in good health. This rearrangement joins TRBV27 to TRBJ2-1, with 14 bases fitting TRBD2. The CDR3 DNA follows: TGTGCCAGCAGTTTCAACGGTCCTCAGACTAGCGGGAGGGATGAGCAGTTCTTC. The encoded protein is CASSFNGPQTSGRDEQFF.